One and the same sample provided the 20 T cell receptor beta chains below, sequenced in a study of PD-L1 blockade in urothelial cancer (TCRdb year 2017). The intended sense of this specimen's time point label: pretreatment peripheral blood. Library construction relied on the immunoSEQ multiplex PCR assay. TCRdb took this table from immuneACCESS and kept in-frame rearrangements with V and J called. Such tables lack part of the clones; where checked against another copy, unresolved V genes explain under half of the gap, and the rest is unexplained. Counted in this sample were tens of thousands of clones; about three quarters of them appeared once. The ten largest clones capture 4% of the sample. The sample consisted of PBMCs, taken around atezolizumab (anti-PD-L1) treatment. These receptors originate from a man in his 70s with urothelial cancer.

This clone was counted between two and nine times. The V call is TRBV7-9, the J call TRBJ1-6; D gene unclear. The CDR3 loop spans 14 amino acids. Trimming shortened V by 1 base and J by 4 bases, and 5 bases separated the two germline ends. The germline V gene has CDR1 SEHNR and CDR2 FQNEAQ (reference sequence). CDR3 loop: CASSLEQYNSPLHF. In DNA form, the CDR3 reads TGTGCCAGCAGCTTAGAACAGTATAATTCACCCCTCCACTTT.

This clone was seen more than once but under ten times. The chain uses TRBV7-2 and TRBJ2-5; 8 positions match TRBD1. The V and J ends lost 5 bases and 6 bases, in that order; junction bases with no gene match: 8. This CDR3 has 14 residues. CDR1 SGHTA and CDR2 FQGNSA come from the germline V gene. The CDR3 DNA reads TGTGCCAGCAGCAGGGGGACAGGTCTAAAGACCCAGTACTTC. It yields the protein CASSRGTGLKTQYF.

The chain employs TRBV19 and TRBJ2-5, with 8 bases that match TRBD1. Germline CDR1 LNHDA, CDR2 SQIVND (reference sequence). V was clipped by 1 base and J by 5 bases; unmatched bases: 6. The length of the CDR3 is 15 residues. The CDR3 DNA is TGTGCCAGTAGTATAGGCTCAGGGGGCGGGGAGACCCAGTACTTC. It specifies CASSIGSGGGETQYF.

The chain employs TRBV28 and TRBJ2-3; 10 nucleotides agree with TRBD2. The length of the CDR3 is 19 residues. In germline, CDR1 is MDHEN, CDR2 SYDVKM. Trimming at V came to 6 bases and at J to 0 bases, leaving 15 bases not matched to a gene. CDR3 region: CASSPLGLAVPRSTDTQYF. The DNA of the CDR3 is TGTGCCAGCAGCCCCCTAGGACTAGCGGTGCCTAGGAGCACAGATACGCAGTATTTT.

CDR3 in DNA: TGTGCCAGCAGCTCATTACAATCCAATCAGCCCCAGCATTTT. Its protein product is CASSSLQSNQPQHF. This sequence joins TRBV11-2 and TRBJ1-5, with D uncertain. Germline V gene sequence: CDR1 SGHAT, CDR2 FQNNGV. The CDR3 is 14 residues long. Deletions cut 4 bases from V and 3 bases from J, with 10 bases between.

The rearrangement uses TRBV5-1 and TRBJ2-7; no clear D. The germline V gene encodes CDR1 SGHRS and CDR2 YFSETQ. The CDR3 contains 14 residues. Trimming stripped 0 bases from V and 5 bases from J, with 12 bases between. The CDR3: CASSLAVTPDEQYF. In DNA, the CDR3 is TGCGCCAGCAGCTTGGCCGTGACACCCGACGAGCAGTACTTC.

This rearrangement joins TRBV6-5 to TRBJ1-3; D perhaps matches TRBD1 (5 bases). This CDR3 region has 14 residues. Trimming pared 6 bases from V and 0 bases from J, leaving 9 bases between. The germline V gene has CDR1 MNHEY and CDR2 SVGAGI. In DNA form, the CDR3 reads TGTGCCAGCAGACCGACAGTCTCTGGAAACACCATATATTTT. It encodes CASRPTVSGNTIYF.

This chain uses TRBV10-3 with TRBJ2-3; D uncertain. The CDR3 is 14 residues long. Germline V gives CDR1 ENHRY, CDR2 SYGVKD. Trimming shortened V by 2 bases and J by 4 bases, and 10 bases separated the two germline ends. The chain's CDR3 is CAISEVRLPDTQYF. In DNA, the CDR3 is TGTGCCATCAGTGAGGTCCGTCTCCCAGATACGCAGTATTTT.

This chain joins TRBV29-1 and TRBJ2-5, with 8 bases that match TRBD2. The ends lost 7 bases at V and 5 bases at J; junction bases unmatched: 9. The CDR3 extends over 13 amino acids. CDR1 is SQVTM, CDR2 ANQGSEA, per germline. CDR3 nucleotide sequence: TGCAGCGGGACTAGCAGAACTGGGGAGACCCAGTACTTC. It translates to CSGTSRTGETQYF. The whole variable domain, filled in from reference TRBV29-1 and TRBJ2-5, reads SAVISQKPSRDICQRGTSLTIQCQVDSQVTMMFWYRQQPGQSLTLIATANQGSEATYESGFVIDKFPISRPNLTFSTLTVSNMSPEDSSIYLCSGTSRTGETQYFGPGTRLLVL.

This rearrangement joins TRBV11-2 to TRBJ2-5; TRBD2 aligns across 12 bases. CDR3 length equals 15 residues. Germline CDR1 SGHAT, CDR2 FQNNGV. After removal of 2 bases from V and 9 bases from J, the junction contained 7 bases not matched to a gene. CDR3 sequence: CASSLYLAGGPAQYF. CDR3 coding DNA: TGTGCCAGCAGCTTATATCTAGCGGGGGGGCCGGCCCAGTACTTC.

The gene calls are TRBV28 and TRBJ2-1; TRBD2 is a possible D gene (7 bases). V lost 7 bases and J lost 2, with 18 bases in between. Germline V gives CDR1 MDHEN, CDR2 SYDVKM. The CDR3 loop spans 16 amino acids. CDR3 sequence (DNA): TGTGCCAGCAAACCGGCGGGGGCGGGAACCTACAATGAGCAGTTCTTC. Encoded protein: CASKPAGAGTYNEQFF.

The V and J genes are TRBV6-6 and TRBJ1-5; D is uncertain. This CDR3 region has 13 residues. Germline CDR1 is MNHNY and CDR2 is SVGAGI (reference sequence). V lost 2 bases, J lost 3 bases, and 5 bases lay in between. Here the CDR3 DNA reads TGTGCCAGCAGTTACCAGTTCAATCAGCCCCAGCATTTT. Translated, it gives CASSYQFNQPQHF.

The chain uses TRBV7-8 and TRBJ2-2; tentatively, D is TRBD1 (6 bases). CDR1 SGHVS and CDR2 FQNEAQ come from the germline V gene. The CDR3 is 17 amino acids. The V end lost 8 bases, the J end lost 0 bases, and 19 bases lay between the germline ends. The CDR3 nucleotides are TGTGCCAGCCGAGTCCCTTGGGACACCTCGAACACCGGGGAGCTGTTTTTT. Translation gives CASRVPWDTSNTGELFF.

The rearrangement joins TRBV7-9 to TRBJ1-2; D is ambiguous. Germline lookup yields CDR1 SEHNR and CDR2 FQNEAQ (reference sequence). This CDR3 is 12 amino acids long. The V end was cut by 5 bases, the J end by 1 base, with 5 bases between. As DNA, the CDR3 is TGTGCCAGCAGCCAGATTAACTATGGCTACACCTTC. It is translated as CASSQINYGYTF.

The genes are TRBV7-8 and TRBJ2-5; 15 positions match TRBD2. V was clipped by 5 bases and J by 5 bases; unmatched bases: 6. Germline lookup yields CDR1 SGHVS and CDR2 FQNEAQ. The CDR3 loop spans 16 amino acids. CDR3 loop: CASSDRTSGGGETQYF. CDR3 bases: TGTGCCAGCAGCGACCGGACTAGCGGGGGGGGTGAGACCCAGTACTTC.

This sequence joins TRBV15 and TRBJ2-1; perhaps TRBD2 as D (6 bases). The germline V gene encodes CDR1 LNHNV and CDR2 YYDKDF (reference sequence). The CDR3 contains 17 residues. V was clipped by 0 bases and J by 0 bases, with 12 bases between them. CDR3 residues: CATSRDLAGSSYNEQFF. The CDR3 nucleotides read TGTGCCACCAGCAGAGATCTCGCGGGGAGCTCCTACAATGAGCAGTTCTTC.

The CDR3 DNA sequence: TGCGCCAGCAGCTTGGCTGGACAGGGGTCAGGGGCCAACGTCCTGACTTTC. Protein: CASSLAGQGSGANVLTF. The rearrangement links TRBV5-1 to TRBJ2-6; 9 nucleotides match TRBD1. V lost 0 bases, J lost 4 bases, and 5 bases stayed unmatched. The CDR3 has 17 residues. CDR1 is SGHRS and CDR2 is YFSETQ in the germline V gene.

V usage is TRBV29-1 and J usage is TRBJ2-7; D may be TRBD2 (6 bases). Germline CDR1 reads SQVTM; CDR2 reads ANQGSEA. This CDR3 is 12 amino acids long. Deletions cut 6 bases from V and 2 bases from J, with 11 bases between. The CDR3 DNA sequence: TGCAGCGTCGGAGGGGACCCCTACGAGCAGTACTTC. Its protein product is CSVGGDPYEQYF.

The genes are TRBV6-5 and TRBJ2-2; 7 nucleotides align to TRBD1. The CDR3 is 15 amino acids. Germline values: CDR1 MNHEY, CDR2 SVGAGI. After removal of 6 bases from V and 4 bases from J, the junction contained 8 bases not matched to a gene. The CDR3 loop reads CASRRQGLGTGELFF. DNA of the CDR3: TGTGCCAGCAGGAGACAGGGTCTAGGCACCGGGGAGCTGTTTTTT.

The V and J genes are TRBV28 and TRBJ1-1; unclear D gene. The CDR3 is made up of 15 amino acids. Between the trimmed V and J ends, which lost 4 bases and 6 bases, there was a span of 18 bases. Germline V CDR1 and CDR2: MDHEN, SYDVKM. This chain's CDR3 is CASSSRHGRFAEAFF. CDR3 sequence (DNA): TGTGCCAGCAGTTCCCGACACGGCCGGTTCGCTGAAGCTTTCTTT.